The rows below give T cell receptor beta chains drawn from one sample of a study of T cells after posttransplantation cyclophosphamide. TCRdb's copy holds only in-frame clones and misses some; the assay was immunoSEQ multiplex PCR. The data hold around 4,600 clones, with approximately 79% observed a single time. The sequences come from PBMCs, collected 86 days after allogeneic stem cell transplant with posttransplant cyclophosphamide. These receptors originate from a male patient between 45 and 60 years old who received an allogeneic stem cell transplant from an unrelated donor, was CMV-positive, and had acute GVHD only. Some T cells may be transferred from the graft donor. Each CDR3 is given with its conserved first and last residue. The order of the fields is J gene, clone size, D gene, V gene, CDR3 DNA, CDR3 protein. D genes are given only for firm matches. Not all rows give a size; the values are once, few, many and, for expanded clones, a class.

>TRBJ2-5|NA|TRBD2|TRBV4-2
TGTGCCAGCAGCCAAGAATTAGCGGGGGAGACCCAGTACTTC
CASSQELAGETQYF
>TRBJ1-5|NA|NA|TRBV28
TGTGCCAGCAGTTCCCGCGGGGGAGGGCTGCCCCAGCATTTT
CASSSRGGGLPQHF
>TRBJ2-7|NA|TRBD2|TRBV7-3
TGTGCCAGCAGCCTTAGCGGGGGCCAATTCTACGAGCAGTACTTC
CASSLSGGQFYEQYF
>TRBJ2-1|NA|TRBD2|TRBV19
TGTGCCAGTCGACTAGCGGATCACAATGAGCAGTTCTTC
CASRLADHNEQFF
>TRBJ2-7|NA|NA|TRBV2
TGTGCCAGCAGTGAACTGGACTCATACTCCTACGAGCAGTACTTC
CASSELDSYSYEQYF
>TRBJ2-1|NA|TRBD2|TRBV19
TGTGCCAGTGGGACTAGCGGCAGCTACAATGAGCAGTTCTTC
CASGTSGSYNEQFF
>TRBJ2-7|NA|TRBD1|TRBV30
TGTGCCTGGAGTGTACAGTGGACAGGGGCCGAGCAGTACTTC
CAWSVQWTGAEQYF
>TRBJ1-4|NA|NA|TRBV5-1
TGCGCCAGCAGCTTGAGGGGGGGTGACAGAAATGAAAAACTGTTTTTT
CASSLRGGDRNEKLFF
>TRBJ2-7|NA|TRBD2|TRBV11-3
TGTGCCAGCAGCGGTCCCGGGACTAGCGGGGGACGCGTGCAGTACTTC
CASSGPGTSGGRVQYF
>TRBJ2-5|NA|TRBD1|TRBV11-2
TGTGCCAGCAGCTTTGTCGGGACAGGTTTTGGAGAGACCCAGTACTTC
CASSFVGTGFGETQYF
>TRBJ2-4|NA|NA|TRBV7-8
TGTGCCAGCAGCTTGGCAGGGTTGGTAAACATTCAGTACTTC
CASSLAGLVNIQYF
>TRBJ2-1|NA|TRBD2|TRBV5-1
TGCGCCAGCAGCACCGACTCTAGCGGGAGCTCCTACAATGAGCAGTTCTTC
CASSTDSSGSSYNEQFF
>TRBJ1-1|NA|NA|TRBV6-5
TGTGCCAGCAGTTACTCGACAACAGCGAACACTGAAGCTTTCTTT
CASSYSTTANTEAFF
>TRBJ2-5|NA|NA|TRBV7-7
TGTGCTAGCAGCCTAGGGGGGCGCGTTGAGACCCAGTACTTC
CASSLGGRVETQYF
>TRBJ1-5|few|NA|TRBV28
TGTGCCAGCAGGGGCCGTAATCAGCCCCAGCATTTT
CASRGRNQPQHF
>TRBJ2-7|NA|TRBD2|TRBV6-6
TGTGCCAGCAGCCCGGCTAGCGGGAGCTACGAGCAGTACTTC
CASSPASGSYEQYF
>TRBJ2-5|NA|TRBD2|TRBV2
TGTGCCAGTAGCGGGAGGGCCGGAGAGACCCAGTACTTC
CASSGRAGETQYF